This TCR beta chain was sequenced in a study of T cells in Graves' hyperthyroidism and ophthalmopathy. Study-wide results and limits: The model made its ophthalmopathy prediction, and onset followed a median around six months later.

V lost 8 bases and J lost 6, with 20 bases in between. This CDR3 has 14 residues. Germline CDR1 reads SEHNR; CDR2 reads FQNEAQ (reference sequence). Amplified TCR beta CDR3 regions derived from RNA transcripts. An initial round of RT-PCR targeting the TCR CDR3 relied on the HTBI primer set. Using its own MiXCR run on the multiplex PCR reads, TCRdb lists one record per CDR3 protein. This sample yields 500,000 to 600,000 distinct CDR3 sequences, of which around 50% are seen a single time; around two fifths belongs to the top ten. On this clonotype: Its matching antigen is unknown.

This clonotype was sampled from an adult woman with Graves' disease, either hyperthyroidism or ophthalmopathy (not recorded which). Sequences were obtained from peripheral blood or thyroid tissue (not recorded which). The chain joins TRBV7-9 to TRBJ2-7; D is possibly TRBD2 (6 bases). CDR3 region: CASRPSGGTPEQYF. The CDR3 coding sequence is TGTGCCAGCCGGCCGTCCGGGGGAACTCCCGAGCAGTACTTC.